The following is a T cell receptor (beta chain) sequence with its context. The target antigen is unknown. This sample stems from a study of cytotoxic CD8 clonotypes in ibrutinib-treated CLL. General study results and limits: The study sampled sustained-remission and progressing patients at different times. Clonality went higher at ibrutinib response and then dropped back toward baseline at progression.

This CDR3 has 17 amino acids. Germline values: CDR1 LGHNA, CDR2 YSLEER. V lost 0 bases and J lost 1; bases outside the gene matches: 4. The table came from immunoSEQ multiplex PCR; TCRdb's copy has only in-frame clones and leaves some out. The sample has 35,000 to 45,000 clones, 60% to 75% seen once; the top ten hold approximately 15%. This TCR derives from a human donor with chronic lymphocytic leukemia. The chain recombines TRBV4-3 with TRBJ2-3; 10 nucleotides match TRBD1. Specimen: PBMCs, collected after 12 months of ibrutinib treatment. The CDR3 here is CASSQEVDRGRTDTQYF. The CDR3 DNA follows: TGCGCCAGCAGCCAAGAGGTTGACAGGGGGCGCACAGATACGCAGTATTTT.